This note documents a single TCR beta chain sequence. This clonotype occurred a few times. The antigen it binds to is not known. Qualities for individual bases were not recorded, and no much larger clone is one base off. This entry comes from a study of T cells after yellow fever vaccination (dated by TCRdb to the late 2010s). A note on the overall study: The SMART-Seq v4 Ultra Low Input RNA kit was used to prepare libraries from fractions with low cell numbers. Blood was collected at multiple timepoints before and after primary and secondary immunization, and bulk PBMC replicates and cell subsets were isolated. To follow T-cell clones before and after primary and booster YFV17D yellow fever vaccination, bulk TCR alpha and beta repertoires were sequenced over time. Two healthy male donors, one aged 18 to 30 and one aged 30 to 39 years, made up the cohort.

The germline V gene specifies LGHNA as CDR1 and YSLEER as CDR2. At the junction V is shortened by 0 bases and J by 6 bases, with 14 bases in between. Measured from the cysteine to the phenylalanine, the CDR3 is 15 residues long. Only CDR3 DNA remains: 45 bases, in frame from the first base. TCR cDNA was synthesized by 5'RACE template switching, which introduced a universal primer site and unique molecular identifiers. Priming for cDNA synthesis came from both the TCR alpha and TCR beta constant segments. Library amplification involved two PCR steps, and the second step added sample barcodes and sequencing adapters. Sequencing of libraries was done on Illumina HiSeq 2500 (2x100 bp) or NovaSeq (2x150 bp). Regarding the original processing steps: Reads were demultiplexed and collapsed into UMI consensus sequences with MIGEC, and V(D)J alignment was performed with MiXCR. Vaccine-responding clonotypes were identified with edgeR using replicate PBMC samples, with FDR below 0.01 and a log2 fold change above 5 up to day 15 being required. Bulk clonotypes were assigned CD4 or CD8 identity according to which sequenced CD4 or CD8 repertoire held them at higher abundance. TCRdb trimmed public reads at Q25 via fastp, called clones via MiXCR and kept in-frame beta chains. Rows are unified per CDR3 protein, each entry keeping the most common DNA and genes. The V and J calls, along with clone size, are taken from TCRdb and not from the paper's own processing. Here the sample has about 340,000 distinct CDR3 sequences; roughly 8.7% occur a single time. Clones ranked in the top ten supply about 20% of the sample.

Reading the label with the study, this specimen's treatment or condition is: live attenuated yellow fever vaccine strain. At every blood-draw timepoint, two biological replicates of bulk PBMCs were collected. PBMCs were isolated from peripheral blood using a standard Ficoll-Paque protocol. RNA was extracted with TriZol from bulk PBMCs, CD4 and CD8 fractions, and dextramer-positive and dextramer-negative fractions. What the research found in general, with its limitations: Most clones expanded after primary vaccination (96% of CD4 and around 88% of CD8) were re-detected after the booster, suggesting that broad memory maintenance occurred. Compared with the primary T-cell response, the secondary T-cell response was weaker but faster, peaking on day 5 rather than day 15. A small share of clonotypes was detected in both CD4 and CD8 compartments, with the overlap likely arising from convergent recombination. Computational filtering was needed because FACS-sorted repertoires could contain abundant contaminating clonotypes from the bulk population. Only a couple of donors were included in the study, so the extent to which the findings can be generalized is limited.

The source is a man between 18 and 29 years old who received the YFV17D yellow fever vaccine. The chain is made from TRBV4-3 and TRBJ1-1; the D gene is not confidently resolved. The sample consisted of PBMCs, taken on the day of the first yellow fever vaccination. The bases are TGCGCCAGCAGCCAAGAATTGGGTCGGACGCCTGAAGCTTTCTTT. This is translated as CASSQELGRTPEAFF.